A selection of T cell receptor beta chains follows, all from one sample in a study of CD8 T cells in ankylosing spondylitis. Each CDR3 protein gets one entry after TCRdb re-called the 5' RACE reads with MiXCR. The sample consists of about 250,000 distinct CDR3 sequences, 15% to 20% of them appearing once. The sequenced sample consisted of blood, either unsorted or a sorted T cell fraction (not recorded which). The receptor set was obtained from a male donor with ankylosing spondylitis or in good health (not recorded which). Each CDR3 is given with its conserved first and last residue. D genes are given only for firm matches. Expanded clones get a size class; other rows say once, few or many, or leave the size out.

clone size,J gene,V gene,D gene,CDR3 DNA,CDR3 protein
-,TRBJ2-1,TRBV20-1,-,TGCAGTGCCCCCGGTCGTGTCGGGTCCTACAATGAGCAGTTCTTC,CSAPGRVGSYNEQFF
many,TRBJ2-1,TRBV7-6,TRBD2,TGTGCCAGCAGCAAACTAGCGACGGATGAGCAGTTCTTC,CASSKLATDEQFF
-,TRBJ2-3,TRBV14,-,TGTGCCAGCAGCCAAGGCCCCTTAGGTGGCCTGGCAGATACGCAGTATTTT,CASSQGPLGGLADTQYF
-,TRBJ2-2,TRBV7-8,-,TGTGCCAGCAGCTTAGTACTACTGAACACCGGGGAGCTGTTTTTT,CASSLVLLNTGELFF
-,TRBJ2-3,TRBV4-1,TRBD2,TGCGCCAGCAGCCAAGATCAGCGGGAGAGTAGCACAGATACGCAGTATTTT,CASSQDQRESSTDTQYF
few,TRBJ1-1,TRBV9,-,TGTGCCAGCAGCGTAGTACAGATGAACACTGAAGCTTTCTTT,CASSVVQMNTEAFF
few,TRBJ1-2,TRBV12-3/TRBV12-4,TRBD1,TGTGCCAGCAGTCCCGGGACAGGGTTTGGCTACACCTTC,CASSPGTGFGYTF
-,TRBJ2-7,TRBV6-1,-,TGTGCCAGCAGTGAATTAACAACAAGCTCCTACGAGCAGTACTTC,CASSELTTSSYEQYF
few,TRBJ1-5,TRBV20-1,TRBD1,TGCAGTGCTGACCCACCGGGACAGGGAAATCAGCCCCAGCATTTT,CSADPPGQGNQPQHF
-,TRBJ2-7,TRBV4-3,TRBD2,TGCGCCAGCAGCCAAGATGGGCCTAGCGGCTTACTCTCCTACGAGCAGTACTTC,CASSQDGPSGLLSYEQYF
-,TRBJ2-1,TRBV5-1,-,TGCGCCAGCGAGGACGGTTATGAGCAGTTCTTC,CASEDGYEQFF
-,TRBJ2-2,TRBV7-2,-,TGTGCCAGCAGCTTAAGGGCCAGGGGGGCCACCGGGGAGCTGTTTTTT,CASSLRARGATGELFF
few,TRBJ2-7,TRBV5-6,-,TGTGCCAGCAGCTTCGATCATAACATGGGAACAGGGTACTACGAGCAGTACTTC,CASSFDHNMGTGYYEQYF
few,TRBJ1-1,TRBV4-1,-,TGCGCCAGCAGTTTTGGATTTAACACTGAAGCTTTCTTT,CASSFGFNTEAFF
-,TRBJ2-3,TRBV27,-,TGTGCCAGCAGTTTATCGAAAATCTGGGTGGATACGCAGTATTTT,CASSLSKIWVDTQYF
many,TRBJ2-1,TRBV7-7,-,TGTGCTAGCAGCTTCTCAGGGGCAGTTGAGCAGTTCTTC,CASSFSGAVEQFF
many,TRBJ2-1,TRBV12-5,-,TGTGCTAGTGGTTTCGGGGGCGCGGACAATGAGCAGTTCTTC,CASGFGGADNEQFF
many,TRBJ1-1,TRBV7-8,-,TGTGCCAGCAGCCCACCGGTTGAAGGAGCTGAAGCTTTCTTT,CASSPPVEGAEAFF
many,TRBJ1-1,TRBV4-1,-,TGCGCCAGCAGCTTCACTGATGTCCAAGCTGAAGCTTTCTTT,CASSFTDVQAEAFF
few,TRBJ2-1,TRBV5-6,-,TGTGCCAGCAGGCTAGCCCCCTACAATGAGCAGTTCTTC,CASRLAPYNEQFF
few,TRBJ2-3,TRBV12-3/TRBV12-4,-,TGTGCCAGCAGTTTAGCGCCCGGGCGGGTACATACGCAGTATTTT,CASSLAPGRVHTQYF
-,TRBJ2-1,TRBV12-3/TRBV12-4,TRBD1,TGTGCCAGCAGTTCGACAGGGCGCAATGAGCAGTTCTTC,CASSSTGRNEQFF
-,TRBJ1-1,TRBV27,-,TGTGCCAGCAGTTTACACGGGAACACTGAAGCTTTCTTT,CASSLHGNTEAFF
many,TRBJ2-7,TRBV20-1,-,TGCAGTGCCCGGAGATCAGATCCAGGGGCCTACGAGCAGTACTTC,CSARRSDPGAYEQYF
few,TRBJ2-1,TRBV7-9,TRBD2,TGTGCCAGCAGCTCAGGGACTAGCGGACCCAATGAGCAGTTCTTC,CASSSGTSGPNEQFF
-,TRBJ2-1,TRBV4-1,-,TGCGCCAGCAGCCAAGATCGTCTCCAGAGCTCCTACAATGAGCAGTTCTTC,CASSQDRLQSSYNEQFF
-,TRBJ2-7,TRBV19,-,TGTGCCAGTAGTATCGGATCCGGGGCGGCCTACGAGCAGTACTTC,CASSIGSGAAYEQYF
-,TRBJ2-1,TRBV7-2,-,TGTGCCAGCACGCCTGGTTACAATGAGCAGTTCTTC,CASTPGYNEQFF
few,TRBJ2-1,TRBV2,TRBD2,TGTGCCAGCGCGAGAACGGCGGGAGGGCCCTACAATGAGCAGTTCTTC,CASARTAGGPYNEQFF
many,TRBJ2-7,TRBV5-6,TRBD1,TGTGCCAGCAGCTTGGCCGACAGGGACGGGGAGCAGTACTTC,CASSLADRDGEQYF
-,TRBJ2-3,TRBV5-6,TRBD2,TGTGCCAGCAGCTTCCTCTCAGCGGGGCTAAGCACAGATACGCAGTATTTT,CASSFLSAGLSTDTQYF
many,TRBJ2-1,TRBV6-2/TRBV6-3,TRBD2,TGTGCCAGCAGTTACCTCTCTAGCGGTTCCTACAATGAGCAGTTCTTC,CASSYLSSGSYNEQFF
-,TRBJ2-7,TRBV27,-,TGTGCCAGCAGTCCTGGACCCGACCCTACTGGGCAGTACTTC,CASSPGPDPTGQYF
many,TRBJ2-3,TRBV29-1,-,TGCAGCGTTGCGGGCAGTTTTAGCACAGATACGCAGTATTTT,CSVAGSFSTDTQYF
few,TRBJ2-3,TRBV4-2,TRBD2,TGTGCCAGCAGCCACCTGACTAGCGGTTTTAGCACAGATACGCAGTATTTT,CASSHLTSGFSTDTQYF
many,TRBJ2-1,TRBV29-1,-,TGCAGCGCAAAACTAGTGGGCAATGAGCAGTTCTTC,CSAKLVGNEQFF
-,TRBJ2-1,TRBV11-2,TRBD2,TGTGCCAGCAGCTATAACCCAGACCAAAGACTAGCGGGGCCATACAATGAGCAGTTCTTC,CASSYNPDQRLAGPYNEQFF
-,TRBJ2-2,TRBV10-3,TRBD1,TGTGCCATCAGGTCGGACAGGGCGAACACCGGGGAGCTGTTTTTT,CAIRSDRANTGELFF
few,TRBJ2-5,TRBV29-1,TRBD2,TGCAGCGTTGCGGGGGGATTCGGAGGCCAAGAGACCCAGTACTTC,CSVAGGFGGQETQYF
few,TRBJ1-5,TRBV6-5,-,TGTGCCAGCAGTTACTCTTATGGCAGTAATCAGCCCCAGCATTTT,CASSYSYGSNQPQHF
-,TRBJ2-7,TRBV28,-,TGTGCCAGCAGTTTCCTCCGGCAGAGCTACGAGCAGTACTTC,CASSFLRQSYEQYF